The 5 T cell receptor beta chains given below trace back to one sample, sequenced in a study of beta chain features in type 1 diabetes. Every isolated RNA sample was fully reverse transcribed, so sequencing captured expressed TCRB transcripts. Assay used: immunoSEQ multiplex PCR; TCRdb lists only in-frame clones, some missing. The table shows 40,000 or so clones, with around 70% occurring only once. The study's findings and limits: Moderate but significant shortening of TCRB CDR3s was recorded in all four CD4+ subsets from Type 1 diabetes patients.

Which antigens these TCRs recognize remains unknown. Sample: Tregs from blood. The receptors here all came from a woman aged 18-29 years with type 1 diabetes.

There are a few counts of this clone. V and J are TRBV7-9 and TRBJ2-7; tentatively, D is TRBD1 (7 bases). This CDR3 spans 14 amino acids. Germline V gene data show CDR1 as SEHNR and CDR2 as FQNEAQ (reference sequence). V shed 5 bases and J shed 4 bases, with 15 bases lying between them. CDR3 coding DNA: TGTGCCAGCAGCAGACAGGGTGGAGGGTACGAGCAGTACTTC. This gives the protein CASSRQGGGYEQYF.

The chain employs TRBV5-4 and TRBJ2-7, with TRBD1 matching over 8 bases. The CDR3 has 15 residues. V was pared by 3 bases and J by 3 bases, with 8 bases of the junction left unmatched. CDR1 is SGHNT and CDR2 is YYREEE in the germline V gene (reference sequence). CDR3: CASSSGQGSFYEQYF. CDR3 in DNA: TGTGCCAGCAGCTCCGGACAGGGATCGTTCTACGAGCAGTACTTC. The entire variable domain, with the rest obtained from reference TRBV5-4 and TRBJ2-7, is as follows: ETGVTQSPTHLIKTRGQQVTLRCSSQSGHNTVSWYQQALGQGPQFIFQYYREEENGRGNFPPRFSGLQFPNYSSELNVNALELDDSALYLCASSSGQGSFYEQYFGPGTRLTVT.

The genes are TRBV5-1 and TRBJ2-5, with 7 nucleotides matching TRBD1. Germline CDR1 is SGHRS and CDR2 is YFSETQ. The J segment lost 4 bases and the V segment lost 0 bases, leaving 0 bases of the junction unmatched. This CDR3 is 13 amino acids long. CDR3 loop: CASSLEGAETQYF. In DNA form, the CDR3 reads TGCGCCAGCAGCTTGGAGGGGGCAGAGACCCAGTACTTC.

The rearrangement uses TRBV19 and TRBJ2-6, with a weak D call TRBD2 (7 bases). The CDR3 extends over 20 amino acids. Trimming took 6 bases from V and 0 from J, leaving 24 bases between them. In germline, CDR1 is LNHDA, CDR2 SQIVND (reference sequence). CDR3 loop: CASSITPRLADSSGANVLTF. For the CDR3, the DNA is TGTGCCAGTAGCATTACCCCGCGGCTAGCGGACAGCTCTGGGGCCAACGTCCTGACTTTC.

V and J are TRBV28 and TRBJ2-5, with D maybe TRBD2 (6 bases). The germline V gene encodes CDR1 MDHEN and CDR2 SYDVKM. V dropped 7 bases and J dropped 5 bases, with 20 bases sitting between them. This CDR3 has 15 amino acids. CDR3 DNA: TGTGCCAGCACATTGCGGCGGGGAGCTGGGGAGACCCAGTACTTC. Its protein product is CASTLRRGAGETQYF.